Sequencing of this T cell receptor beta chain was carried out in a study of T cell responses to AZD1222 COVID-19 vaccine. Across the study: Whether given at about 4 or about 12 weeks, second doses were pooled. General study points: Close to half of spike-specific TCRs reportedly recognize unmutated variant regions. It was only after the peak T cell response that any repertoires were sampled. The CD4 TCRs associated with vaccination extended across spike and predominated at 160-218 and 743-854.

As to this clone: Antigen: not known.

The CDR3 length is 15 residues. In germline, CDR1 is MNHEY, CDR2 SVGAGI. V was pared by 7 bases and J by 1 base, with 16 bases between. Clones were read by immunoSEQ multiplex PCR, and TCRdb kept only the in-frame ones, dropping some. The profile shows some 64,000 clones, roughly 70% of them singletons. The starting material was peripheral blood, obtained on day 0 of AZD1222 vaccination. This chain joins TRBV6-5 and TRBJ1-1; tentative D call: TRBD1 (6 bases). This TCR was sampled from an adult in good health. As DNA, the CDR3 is TGTGCCAGCATCACACAGGGAGGTTCGAACACTGAAGCTTTCTTT. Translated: CASITQGGSNTEAFF.